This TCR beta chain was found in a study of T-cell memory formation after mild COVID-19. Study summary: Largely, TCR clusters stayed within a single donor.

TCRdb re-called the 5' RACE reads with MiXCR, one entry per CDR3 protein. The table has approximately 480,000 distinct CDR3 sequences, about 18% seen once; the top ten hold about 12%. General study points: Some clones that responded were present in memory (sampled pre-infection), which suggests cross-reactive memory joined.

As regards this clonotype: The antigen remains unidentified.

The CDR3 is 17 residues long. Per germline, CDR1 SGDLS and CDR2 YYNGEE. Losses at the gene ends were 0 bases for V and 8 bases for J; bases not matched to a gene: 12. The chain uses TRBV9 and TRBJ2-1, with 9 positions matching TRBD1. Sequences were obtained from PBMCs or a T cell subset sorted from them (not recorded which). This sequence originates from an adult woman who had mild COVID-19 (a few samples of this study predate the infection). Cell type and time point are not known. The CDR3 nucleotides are TGTGCCAGCAGCGTAGTGGGAGGGACAGGGTGGTCCGATGAGCAGTTCTTC. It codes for CASSVVGGTGWSDEQFF.